The next 13 T cell receptor beta chains were all read from a single sample in a study of blood T cells in healthy people across ages. A sample-barcoded 5' primer and a J-beta primer mix were used in a second PCR of roughly 7 to 12 cycles. TCRdb re-analysed the 5' RACE reads in MiXCR, keeping a single row per CDR3 protein. The table includes 1.5 million to 2 million distinct CDR3 sequences, roughly 52% detected once. The specimen was blood. The receptors stem from a woman aged 40 to 49 in good health.

The chain carries TRBV6-2 or TRBV6-3 and TRBJ2-7, with D perhaps matching TRBD2 (6 bases). V was cut by 1 base and J by 2 bases, with 9 bases left in between. Germline CDR1 MNHEY, CDR2 SVGEGT. The CDR3 length is 14 residues. The CDR3 loop reads CASSYLRGAYEQYF. CDR3 bases: TGTGCCAGCAGTTACTTGCGGGGCGCCTACGAGCAGTACTTC.

Comments on this clonotype: With a much larger clone just one base away, this may be a read error. The CDR3 here is CAGSLEVQKNIQYF. CDR3 bases: TGTGCCGGCAGCCTTGAAGTGCAAAAAAACATTCAGTACTTC. The gene calls are TRBV7-2 and TRBJ2-4; D is unresolved. The CDR3 extends over 14 amino acids. Looked up from germline, CDR1 is SGHTA and CDR2 is FQGNSA.

V usage is TRBV9 and J usage is TRBJ2-5, with TRBD1 as a possible D gene (6 bases). The CDR3 is 15 residues long. With 3 bases removed from V and 2 bases from J, the gap between germline ends came to 14 bases. The germline V gene has CDR1 SGDLS and CDR2 YYNGEE. The CDR3 DNA sequence: TGTGCCAGCAGCGCCCGAACGGGGACACAAGAGACCCAGTACTTC. As protein: CASSARTGTQETQYF. The whole variable domain, filled in from reference TRBV9 and TRBJ2-5, reads DSGVTQTPKHLITATGQRVTLRCSPRSGDLSVYWYQQSLDQGLQFLIQYYNGEERAKGNILERFSAQQFPDLHSELNLSSLELGDSALYFCASSARTGTQETQYFGPGTRLLVL.

The chain uses TRBV27 and TRBJ2-4; D may be TRBD2 (6 bases). This CDR3 is built from 14 residues. Germline lookup yields CDR1 MNHEY and CDR2 SMNVEV (reference sequence). V gave up 6 bases and J gave up 8 bases, with 17 bases separating them. The CDR3 nucleotides are TGTGCCAGCAGGGACTCCGGCAGGAGGGACATTCAGTACTTC. This translates into CASRDSGRRDIQYF.

V is TRBV5-5 and J is TRBJ1-1, with no clear D. The CDR3 runs to 12 residues. V was clipped by 3 bases and J by 10 bases, with 13 bases between them. CDR1 and CDR2 from the germline V gene are SGHKS and YYEKEE (reference sequence). CDR3 sequence: CASSSGDPGAFF. CDR3 nucleotides: TGTGCCAGCAGCTCCGGAGACCCGGGAGCTTTCTTT. The variable domain in full, with the rest retrieved from reference TRBV5-5 and TRBJ1-1, is DAGVTQSPTHLIKTRGQQVTLRCSPISGHKSVSWYQQVLGQGPQFIFQYYEKEERGRGNFPDRFSARQFPNYSSELNVNALLLGDSALYLCASSSGDPGAFFGQGTRLTVV.

In the case of this clonotype: An end of the junction does not agree with germline; a read error may underlie this. The V call is TRBV5-1, the J call TRBJ2-1; D is possibly TRBD1 (5 bases). Germline-derived CDR1 and CDR2 are SGHRS and YFSETQ. This CDR3 spans 15 amino acids. The CDR3 nucleotides read TGCACCAGCAGCTTGGGCTCGGCCAGGGCAGATGAGCAGTTCTTC. Translated: CTSSLGSARADEQFF.

The chain uses TRBV19 and TRBJ2-7; maybe TRBD1 (6 bases). This CDR3 spans 16 amino acids. Trimming stripped 3 bases from V and 6 bases from J, with 21 bases between. The germline V gene has CDR1 LNHDA and CDR2 SQIVND (reference sequence). CDR3 sequence: CASSINVGQGLSEQYF. CDR3 DNA: TGTGCCAGTAGTATTAACGTCGGGCAGGGGCTGTCCGAGCAGTACTTC. Together with reference TRBV19 and TRBJ2-7, the CDR3 gives the full variable domain: DGGITQSPKYLFRKEGQNVTLSCEQNLNHDAMYWYRQDPGQGLRLIYYSQIVNDFQKGDIAEGYSVSREKKESFPLTVTSAQKNPTAFYLCASSINVGQGLSEQYFGPGTRLTVT.

This clonotype turned up a few times. The chain employs TRBV7-2 and TRBJ2-5; 7 bases align to TRBD1. TRBJ2-7 matches the DNA end more closely, so the J call is doubtful. The CDR3 contains 14 residues. The germline gives CDR1 SGHTA, CDR2 FQGNSA. The CDR3 loop reads CASSLTRDSSEQYF. The DNA for the CDR3 is TGTGCCAGCAGCTTAACCCGGGACAGTTCCGAGCAGTACTTC.

The chain combines TRBV20-1 with TRBJ2-1, with D uncertain. This CDR3 is 14 amino acids long. V was clipped by 4 bases and J by 8 bases, with 18 bases between them. Looked up from germline, CDR1 is DFQATT and CDR2 is SNEGSKA (reference sequence). CDR3 residues: CSATNSWVRDEQFF. As DNA, the CDR3 is TGCAGTGCTACTAACAGCTGGGTGAGAGATGAGCAGTTCTTC.

This clonotype appeared a few times. This chain uses TRBV4-1 with TRBJ2-4; D is possibly TRBD1 or TRBD2 (5 bases each). Trimming left V 1 base short and J 13 bases short, with 20 bases between. This CDR3 is built from 15 residues. CDR1 and CDR2 from the germline V gene are MGHRA and YSYEKL. The CDR3 DNA follows: TGCGCCAGCAGCCAAGGGACGGGATGGATGGGGGAGCAGTACTTC. This sequence encodes CASSQGTGWMGEQYF.

For this clonotype: One junction end does not reproduce the germline sequence, and a read error may be involved. The V and J genes are TRBV9 and TRBJ2-1; 9 bases are a match to TRBD2. The CDR3 loop spans 14 amino acids. CDR1 and CDR2 from the germline V gene are SGDLS and YYNGEE. CDR3 sequence reads: CASSLAGRNNERFF. CDR3 coding DNA: TGTGCCAGCAGTCTAGCGGGGCGCAACAATGAGCGGTTCTTC.

The DNA for the CDR3 is TGTGCCAGCAGCAACCGGGACGGGATCTATGGCTACACCTTC. Its protein is CASSNRDGIYGYTF. This sequence joins TRBV7-2 and TRBJ1-2; possibly TRBD1 for D (5 bases). The CDR3 consists of 14 residues. Per germline, CDR1 SGHTA and CDR2 FQGNSA. V shed 5 bases and J shed 4 bases, with 14 bases lying between them.

This sequence joins TRBV20-1 and TRBJ2-3; 11 bases are a match to TRBD2. V was pared by 4 bases and J by 1 base, with 10 bases of the junction left unmatched. The CDR3 length is 17 residues. Germline loops: CDR1 DFQATT, CDR2 SNEGSKA (reference sequence). CDR3 DNA: TGCAGTGCTACCGGACTAGCGGGCCCTTCTCGCACAGATACGCAGTATTTT. Translating it yields CSATGLAGPSRTDTQYF.